This entry features one T cell receptor beta chain sequence. No antigen is known for it. The data stem from a study of PD-1 blockade in classical Hodgkin lymphoma. General observations from the study: Relative to healthy donors, newly diagnosed patients reportedly had lower baseline TCR diversity, which was reported as lower still in relapsed/refractory patients. Complete responders started with a diversity level that resembled newly diagnosed patients at baseline. With CD4+ cells, TCR diversity rose significantly by C4D1, but not with CD8+ cells.

This CDR3 region has 20 residues. V lost 4 bases, J lost 0 bases, and 26 bases lay in between. The V gene's germline CDR1 is SGDLS and CDR2 YYNGEE. The sample's time point: cycle 4 day 1 (C4D1), after five to seven weeks of nivolumab. All patients relapsed after autologous stem cell transplantation, and brentuximab vedotin exposure varied. Using immunoSEQ multiplex PCR, the repertoire was profiled, and TCRdb retains in-frame clones only, with some absent. In the table there are fewer than 30,000 clones, around 72% of which are singletons. The clonotype comes from a human donor with classical Hodgkin lymphoma. V and J are TRBV9 and TRBJ2-4; D may be TRBD2 (6 bases). This specimen consisted of peripheral blood mononuclear cells (PBMCs), obtained before the fourth cycle of nivolumab. In nucleotides, the CDR3 is TGTGCCAGCAGCCCCTTGGGTGGAGGGTACAACCTACTAGCCAAAAACATTCAGTACTTC. It yields the protein CASSPLGGGYNLLAKNIQYF.